A selection of T cell receptor beta chains follows, all from one sample in a study of blood T cell repertoires in COVID-19. Data came from immunoSEQ multiplex PCR; TCRdb stores just in-frame clones and leaves some out. The sample carries approximately 300,000 clones, nearly 90% recorded once. The sequenced sample consisted of peripheral blood. The receptors were gathered from a woman aged 40 to 50 with COVID-19, enrolled during active disease. The conserved cysteine and the conserved F or W are not part of the CDR3 here. The order of the fields is J gene, V gene, CDR3 protein.

TRBJ2-1,TRBV10-3,AISSWASGGVAEQF
TRBJ1-1,TRBV3-1/TRBV3-2,ASRVLGDTEAF
TRBJ2-1,TRBV18,ASSPPGQDNEQF
TRBJ1-2,TRBV19,ASSAGGNGYGYT
TRBJ1-3,TRBV6-1,ASSDSTGAGNTIY
TRBJ1-3,TRBV28,ASSSQGLGNTIY
TRBJ1-2,TRBV11-3,ASSSGQGYGYT
TRBJ1-2,TRBV3-1/TRBV3-2,ASTPFGQGSYT
TRBJ2-7,TRBV7-9,ASSSDSLQGKSSYEQY
TRBJ1-2,TRBV9,ASSVGEGNLNYGYT
TRBJ2-7,TRBV6-6,ASSYSGTGVEQY
TRBJ1-3,TRBV10-3,AIREGQLSGNTIY
TRBJ1-1,TRBV12-3/TRBV12-4,ASSLERSTEAF
TRBJ2-7,TRBV5-1,ASRRDSQISYEQY
TRBJ2-3,TRBV28,ASSISGGGTDTQY
TRBJ1-1,TRBV6-5,ASSYSSQMNTEAF
TRBJ2-2,TRBV14,ASSQVSTGELF
TRBJ1-2,TRBV4-3,ASSKADRGNGYT
TRBJ2-1,TRBV4-1,ASRSPGTSADNEQF
TRBJ2-2,TRBV5-1,ASSRIIGQGSNTGELF
TRBJ2-2,TRBV6-6,ASSNRQGTGELF
TRBJ2-3,TRBV27,ASSSQRGRLTDTQY
TRBJ2-1,TRBV5-1,ASSPQGLRNEQF
TRBJ1-3,TRBV7-9,ASSPGFSGNTIY
TRBJ1-2,TRBV28,ASSSLDAPPGGYT
TRBJ2-5,TRBV25-1,ASRLGGLETQY
TRBJ1-2,TRBV28,ASSLGQGVLNGYT
TRBJ1-6,TRBV7-9,ASSQMTGDSPLH
TRBJ2-7,TRBV10-3,AISDLFLTGGSYEQY
TRBJ2-2,TRBV19,ASGIRGTGELF
TRBJ2-1,TRBV30,AWSPGLAHPKGF
TRBJ2-1,TRBV7-9,ASSLLTSGRYNEQF
TRBJ1-2,TRBV28,ASSFLATINGYT
TRBJ2-2,TRBV7-3,ASSPNRQGPSTGAGELF
TRBJ1-5,TRBV7-8,ASSAPGRSIRNQPQH
TRBJ1-4,TRBV5-1,ASSSLGGDEKLF
TRBJ2-7,TRBV9,ASSPPVGGHEQY
TRBJ1-1,TRBV30,ACRTGTGGSTEAF
TRBJ1-6,TRBV27,ASSLTPGQINSPLH
TRBJ2-2,TRBV28,ASSLLQGNTGELF
TRBJ2-7,TRBV7-2,ASSPLASFYEQY
TRBJ1-1,TRBV5-5,ASSPGHVNTEAF
TRBJ1-5,TRBV5-6,ASSFTTTSNQPQH
TRBJ2-7,TRBV28,ASSPDRGYEQY
TRBJ2-7,TRBV7-2,ASSKSTGTGSYEQY
TRBJ2-7,TRBV27,ASSFDRGLYEQY
TRBJ2-3,TRBV5-1,ASSLLTGGGTDTQY
TRBJ2-3,TRBV7-2,ASSSPRTSGSMADTQY
TRBJ2-7,TRBV15,ATSGAGTGAYEQY
TRBJ1-1,TRBV2,ASSGQGGTEAF
TRBJ1-6,TRBV7-2,ASSYLTGGRSPLH
TRBJ1-6,TRBV10-3,AIREPNPYSPLH